The 10 T cell receptor beta chains below all came from one sample that was sequenced in a study of CD8 T cells in ankylosing spondylitis (dated by TCRdb to about 2017). General findings and caveats noted by the study authors: A TCR beta motif of about eight highly homologous amino acid variants appeared characteristic of blood from ankylosing spondylitis patients.

Libraries came from 5' RACE. The sequencer listed for this sample is Illumina HiSeq 2500. The public reads were reanalyzed by TCRdb: fastp trimming at Q25, MiXCR alignment, in-frame beta chains only. A single entry per CDR3 protein holds the most common genes and DNA from its merged rows. Across this sample there are 100,000 or so distinct CDR3 sequences, with approximately 9.6% seen only once. Jointly, the top ten make up approximately 30% of the sample. Antigens of these TCRs are unknown. Source material: blood, either unsorted or a sorted T cell fraction (not recorded which). The source is a male donor with ankylosing spondylitis.

This clonotype was counted at least ten times. This rearrangement joins TRBV7-9 to TRBJ2-4; 10 bases line up with TRBD2. Germline assignment: CDR1 SEHNR and CDR2 FQNEAQ (reference sequence). J lost 7 bases, V lost 5 bases, and 8 bases had no gene match. The CDR3 is 15 amino acids. The CDR3 DNA reads TGTGCCAGCAGCCCGACTAGCGGGCGGGGTAACATTCAGTACTTC. Translated, it gives CASSPTSGRGNIQYF.

This clonotype was seen more than once but under ten times. The genes are TRBV27 and TRBJ2-2, with 11 bases aligning to TRBD1. In germline, CDR1 is MNHEY, CDR2 SMNVEV (reference sequence). The CDR3 consists of 13 residues. Trimming cost V 8 bases and J 7 bases; bases outside gene matches: 3. As DNA, the CDR3 is TGTGCCAGCGGTGGGACAGGGGGCGGGGAGCTGTTTTTT. This codes for CASGGTGGGELFF.

To note about this clonotype: A much larger clone differs by one base, so this may be a read error. This rearrangement joins TRBV5-6 to TRBJ2-7; D is unclear. Germline values: CDR1 SGHDT, CDR2 YYEEEE. The CDR3 sequence is 12 residues long. This CDR3 reads CTSSLPEGEQYV. The CDR3 bases are TGTACCAGCAGCCTACCAGAAGGCGAGCAGTACGTC.

There are a few counts of this clonotype. The CDR3 protein is CASSRIPNDEQYF. CDR3 nucleotides: TGTGCCAGCAGCCGGATTCCCAACGACGAGCAGTACTTC. This chain uses TRBV5-6 with TRBJ2-7; D is unresolved. The CDR3 runs 13 residues. V lost 4 bases and J lost 5, with 13 bases in between. From germline, CDR1 is SGHDT and CDR2 YYEEEE.

This clonotype appeared a few times. This chain links TRBV5-1 with TRBJ2-7; D assignment may be TRBD1 or TRBD2 (5 bases each). CDR3 length: 14 amino acids. The germline gives CDR1 SGHRS, CDR2 YFSETQ. The V gene lost 6 bases and the J gene lost 0 bases, with 13 bases spanning the gap. The CDR3 region has the DNA TGCGCCAGCAAAGAAGGGGAGTTCTCCTACGAGCAGTACTTC. Protein product: CASKEGEFSYEQYF.

This clonotype occurred many times. The CDR3 DNA sequence: TGTGCCAGCAGTGAGACAGATAATCAGCCCCAGCATTTT. Translation gives CASSETDNQPQHF. The V gene is TRBV6-1, the J gene TRBJ1-5; D might be TRBD1 (5 bases). With 3 bases removed from V and 4 bases from J, the gap between germline ends came to 7 bases. Per germline, CDR1 MNHNS and CDR2 SASEGT. There are 13 residues in the CDR3.

In its sample, this clonotype was seen many times. This chain connects TRBV4-1 to TRBJ2-1, with 9 positions matching TRBD2. With V trimmed by 8 bases and J by 4 bases, 12 bases remained unmatched. Germline CDR1 MGHRA, CDR2 YSYEKL. The CDR3 loop spans 16 amino acids. For the CDR3, the DNA is TGCGCCAGCTCAACGCCCGGGACTAGCAGGTACAATGAGCAGTTCTTC. Translating gives CASSTPGTSRYNEQFF.

V is TRBV7-6 and J is TRBJ1-6; 7 bases map to TRBD1. Per the germline V gene, CDR1 is SGHVS and CDR2 is FNYEAQ. The CDR3 is 14 residues long. The junction had 5 bases not matched to a gene; V was cut back by 5 bases and J by 7 bases. The CDR3 is CASSPGTANSPLHF. In nucleotides, the CDR3 is TGTGCCAGCAGCCCTGGGACAGCAAATTCACCCCTCCACTTT.

This clonotype showed up many times. The rearrangement links TRBV18 to TRBJ2-1, with 7 bases that match TRBD2. Looked up from germline, CDR1 is KGHSH and CDR2 is LQKENI. The V and J ends lost 3 bases and 2 bases, in that order; junction bases with no gene match: 10. This CDR3 has 17 amino acids. CDR3 residues: CASSPEGRDYPYNEQFF. The DNA for the CDR3 is TGTGCCAGCTCACCGGAAGGCCGGGACTACCCCTACAATGAGCAGTTCTTC.

This clonotype was seen a handful of times. As DNA, the CDR3 is TGTGCCAGCAGTTCCTCGACCCATTACCCCTTAAGCTCCTACAATGAGCAGTTCTTC. This gives the protein CASSSSTHYPLSSYNEQFF. The rearrangement links TRBV12-3 or TRBV12-4 to TRBJ2-1; no definite D call. The CDR3 contains 19 residues. Trimming removed 4 bases from V and 0 bases from J, with 22 bases in between.